This T cell receptor beta chain was profiled in a study of OX40 agonist ivuxolimab in advanced cancers. Study-wide results and limits: CD4+ T cells averaged fewer expanded clones than CD8+ T cells.

J lost 6 bases, V lost 2 bases, and 6 bases had no gene match. The V gene's germline CDR1 is SGHNT and CDR2 YYREEE (reference sequence). The CDR3 sequence is 15 residues long. Exclusion of a patient followed from autoimmune disease history or systemic immunosuppression. The method was immunoSEQ multiplex PCR; TCRdb's version includes in-frame clones alone and lacks a portion of them. The table shows tens of thousands of clones, with about 90% occurring only once. Remarks on this clone: The target antigen is unknown.

Here the sequenced sample was CD4+ or CD8+ T cells sorted from blood, taken in a trial of the OX40 agonist ivuxolimab. The chain combines TRBV5-4 with TRBJ2-2; 8 nucleotides align to TRBD2. The source is an adult with an advanced solid tumor such as melanoma, head and neck, liver or kidney cancer. CDR3 region: CASSFYGRASGELFF. DNA for the CDR3: TGTGCCAGCAGCTTCTACGGGAGGGCCTCCGGGGAGCTGTTTTTT.